Sequencing of this TCR beta chain was carried out in a study of molecular identifiers for immune sequencing clone quantification. When naive CD8 T cells were sorted, they were gated as CD8+CD4-CCR7+CD45RA+. TCRdb ran MiXCR on the PCR reads and lists one entry per CDR3 protein. Among around 100,000 distinct CDR3 sequences, less than 35% were seen once, and the ten largest hold roughly 10%. Trimming removed 6 bases at V and 7 bases at J, with 22 bases between. This CDR3 is built from 16 residues. Germline V gene lookup returns CDR1 MNHEY and CDR2 SMNVEV (reference sequence). Sequenced sample: naive CD8+ T cells from blood, with Jurkat cell RNA spiked in. This sample's subset: FACS-sorted CD8+CD4-CCR7+CD45RA+ naive T cells. This sequence originates from a human donor in good health. Some libraries in this study had Jurkat cell RNA spiked in. The chain combines TRBV27 with TRBJ2-1; the D gene is possibly TRBD1 (5 bases). The CDR3 reads CASSQPQGVIWNEQFF. The CDR3 bases are TGTGCCAGCAGCCAACCGCAGGGTGTCATCTGGAATGAGCAGTTCTTC.